The present TCR beta chain was sequenced within a study of T-cell memory formation after mild COVID-19 (dated by TCRdb to 2020 to 2022). Looking at the study overall: TCR sequence clusters from the two donors were found to be largely donor specific. T-cell clones expanding and contracting after mild COVID-19 in a couple of donors were tracked by longitudinal TCRalpha and TCRbeta repertoire sequencing. The cohort was made up of two young adult volunteers, one female and one male, who were previously healthy.

This clonotype was counted only a few times. No cognate antigen has been identified for it. No clone much larger than this one lies a single base away; base qualities are absent. The study at large found these results: Some responding clones were found in pre-infection memory, which suggests that pre-existing cross-reactive memory T cells took part in the SARS-CoV-2 response. Balanced CD4/CD8 phenotypes were observed for clones contracting from day 15 to 85, whereas a bias towards CD4+ was observed for a second wave of clones expanding from day 15 to 37. Contracting CD4+ clones turned up mainly in the CM and EM memory subsets, whereas EMRA was where CD8+ clones were enriched. The study included only a couple of mild cases, and larger cohorts that include severe cases with pre-infection samples were judged to be necessary. Whether the second-wave clones peaking on day 37 were SARS-CoV-2 specific was not confirmed.

From its cysteine to its phenylalanine, the CDR3 spans 15 amino acids. The DNA shown is the 45-base CDR3, in frame from base 1. The trim is 4 bases for V and 4 bases for J, with a gap of 14 bases between the germline ends. CDR1 is given as SGHRS and CDR2 as YFSETQ, both from the germline V gene. Data came from an Illumina NovaSeq 6000. TCRalpha and TCRbeta cDNA libraries were built by 5'RACE with constant-segment primers, adding sample barcodes and unique molecular identifiers. RNA was extracted from every sample with Trizol reagent. The libraries were amplified in two PCR steps, and the second step added a second sample barcode and Illumina TruSeq adapters. Sequencing of libraries was performed on an Illumina NovaSeq with 2 x 150 bp paired-end reads. As for the authors' bioinformatics: The reads were demultiplexed and collapsed into UMI-guided consensus sequences using migec v1.2.7. Using mixcr v2.1.11, UMI consensuses were aligned to TRA and TRB V and J templates and then assembled into clonotypes. A clonotype was counted as expanded or contracted only when both edgeR and NoisET called the clonotype significant, with the noise models trained on biological replicates. edgeR calls used a false discovery rate-adjusted p below 0.01 and a log2 fold-change threshold of 1. As an exploratory analysis of dynamics, max-normalized trajectories of the 1000 most abundant clonotypes were examined with PCA combined with hierarchical clustering. Each responding clone was given a CD4 or CD8 phenotype based on the CD4+ and CD8+ repertoires, which had been sequenced separately. The raw public data were reprocessed by TCRdb itself: fastp quality trimming at Q25, MiXCR clonotype calling, in-frame beta chains only. Rows matching on CDR3 protein sequence are summarized as one entry with the most common DNA and genes. TCRdb's processing, not the authors', yielded these V and J calls. This sample comprises 470,000 or so distinct CDR3 sequences, around a sixth of them detected only once. The ten largest make up approximately 13% of the sample.

PBMCs were isolated by Ficoll-Paque density gradient centrifugation. The chain joins TRBV5-1 to TRBJ2-2; D gene: possibly TRBD2, on 5 matching bases. The clonotype was recovered from an adult woman who had mild COVID-19 (a few samples of this study predate the infection). The sample titles of this study are shuffled in the database, so cell type and time point are left out; the donor was told from shared clones. Sequenced sample: PBMCs or a T cell subset sorted from them (not recorded which). The nucleotide sequence reads as follows: TGCGCCAGCAGCATCTACACTAGTTTCACCGGGGAGCTGTTTTTT. Translated, it gives CASSIYTSFTGELFF.